This entry features one T cell receptor beta chain sequence. Its target is unknown. TCRdb derives one entry per CDR3 protein from the 5' RACE reads, leaving out DNA. The sample has approximately 420,000 distinct CDR3 sequences, and its top ten clones hold approximately 2.3%. The sample originates from a study of monozygotic twins with inflammatory bowel disease. The CDR3 contains 15 residues. Per the germline V gene, CDR1 is MGHRA and CDR2 is YSYEKL. General study points: TCRbeta inverse Simpson diversity was decreased in IBD patients versus healthy co-twins.

V gene TRBV4-1 combines with J gene TRBJ1-2; TCRdb gives TRBD1 as the D gene, but with no DNA this cannot be confirmed. The sequence was collected from a human donor with ulcerative colitis or Crohn's disease, or a healthy co-twin of an affected twin (not recorded which). Sequencing was carried out using blood. This chain's CDR3 is CASSQAWGGRYGYTF.